Listed here are 32 T cell receptor beta chains from one sample, sequenced in a study. TCRdb re-called the 5' RACE reads through MiXCR, storing one row per CDR3 protein. The sample holds about 62,000 distinct CDR3 sequences, almost 30% seen once. The sequenced material came from tumor-infiltrating naive CD4+ T cells sorted from the breast tumor. The sample's subset: naive CD4+ T cells, CD4+CD45RA+CD25-. Receptors originate from a female donor with breast cancer.

Relative to its sample, this clonotype is medium-sized. This chain uses TRBV5-1 with TRBJ1-2; D is ambiguous. V was pared by 0 bases and J by 7 bases, with 13 bases between. Germline CDR1 reads SGHRS; CDR2 reads YFSETQ. The CDR3 consists of 14 residues. CDR3 protein: CASSLGLGLGGYTF. CDR3 coding DNA: TGCGCCAGCAGCTTGGGCCTGGGCCTTGGTGGCTACACCTTC.

At least ten counts were recorded for this clonotype. The chain has TRBV5-1 and TRBJ2-3, with D unresolved. Trimming pared 6 bases from V and 4 bases from J, leaving 12 bases between. The CDR3 runs to 13 residues. The germline gives CDR1 SGHRS, CDR2 YFSETQ. DNA of the CDR3: TGCGCCAGCAAGGACCCCCCCTCAGATACGCAGTATTTT. Its translation: CASKDPPSDTQYF.

In this sample, this clonotype turned up a few times. The chain combines TRBV6-2 or TRBV6-3 with TRBJ1-2; no reliable D call. Trimming pared 6 bases from V and 6 bases from J, leaving 11 bases between. Germline V gene sequence: CDR1 MNHEY, CDR2 SVGEGT. The CDR3 is 12 amino acids. The CDR3 protein is CASSKDWDGYTF. CDR3 in DNA: TGTGCCAGCAGCAAGGACTGGGATGGCTACACCTTC.

This clonotype was found a few times. J is TRBJ2-3 and V is TRBV5-6; no firm D call. V lost 0 bases to trimming and J lost 4 bases, with 6 bases between them. CDR1 and CDR2 from the germline V gene are SGHDT and YYEEEE. The CDR3 covers 13 residues. The CDR3 nucleotides are TGTGCCAGCAGCTTGGCTGCGCCAGATACGCAGTATTTT. This codes for CASSLAAPDTQYF.

This clonotype was counted many times. V and J are TRBV5-1 and TRBJ2-3; the match to TRBD2 covers 9 bases. This CDR3 region has 16 residues. V shed 3 bases, J shed 3 bases, and the junction held 8 bases outside the gene matches. Germline assignment: CDR1 SGHRS and CDR2 YFSETQ. The CDR3 protein is CASSSGGSGSTDTQYF. For the CDR3, the DNA is TGCGCCAGCAGCTCAGGGGGTAGCGGGAGTACAGATACGCAGTATTTT.

The table lists this clonotype with a count of one. The rearrangement links TRBV5-1 to TRBJ1-1; D is unclear. The CDR3 is made up of 14 amino acids. CDR1 SGHRS and CDR2 YFSETQ come from the germline V gene. Trimming pared 4 bases from V and 1 base from J, leaving 11 bases between. The CDR3 protein is CASSRNVQNTEAFF. CDR3 DNA sequence: TGCGCCAGCAGCCGTAACGTACAGAACACTGAAGCTTTCTTT.

The chain recombines TRBV27 with TRBJ1-2; D is uncertain. The CDR3 totals 13 residues. V was clipped by 2 bases and J by 5 bases, with 9 bases between them. Germline V CDR1 and CDR2: MNHEY, SMNVEV (reference sequence). In DNA form, the CDR3 reads TGTGCCAGCAGTTTAACCGGGGAGTATGGCTACACCTTC. This gives the protein CASSLTGEYGYTF.

This clonotype was detected a few times. The gene calls are TRBV12-3 or TRBV12-4 and TRBJ2-1; 9 bases map to TRBD2. The CDR3 loop spans 15 amino acids. V lost 2 bases and J lost 5; bases outside the gene matches: 4. CDR3 amino acids: CASSLRLAGDNEQFF. DNA for the CDR3: TGTGCCAGCAGTTTAAGGTTAGCGGGGGACAATGAGCAGTTCTTC.

This chain joins TRBV6-2 or TRBV6-3 and TRBJ2-1; possibly TRBD1 for D (6 bases). The CDR3 loop spans 11 amino acids. V shed 7 bases and J shed 11 bases, with 12 bases lying between them. Germline lookup yields CDR1 MNHEY and CDR2 SVGEGT. CDR3 sequence: CASKTGTKQFF. CDR3 DNA sequence: TGTGCCAGCAAAACAGGGACAAAGCAGTTCTTC.

The genes are TRBV7-2 and TRBJ2-1; tentatively, D is TRBD2 (5 bases). Deletions cut 2 bases from V and 5 bases from J, with 13 bases between. The CDR3 covers 15 residues. Germline CDR1 is SGHTA and CDR2 is FQGNSA. As DNA, the CDR3 is TGTGCCAGCAGCTTATCGGGATTACCAAACAATGAGCAGTTCTTC. Amino acids: CASSLSGLPNNEQFF. Full variable domain (missing parts from reference TRBV7-2 and TRBJ2-1): GAGVSQSPSNKVTEKGKDVELRCDPISGHTALYWYRQSLGQGLEFLIYFQGNSAPDKSGLPSDRFSAERTGGSVSTLTIQRTQQEDSAVYLCASSLSGLPNNEQFFGPGTRLTVL.

About this clonotype: Relative to the germline gene, one junction end is altered; a read error may explain this. The rearrangement uses TRBV7-7 and TRBJ2-2, with D hard to call. This CDR3 contains 15 residues. The V gene's germline CDR1 is SSHAT and CDR2 FNYEAQ (reference sequence). The CDR3 protein is CASSRDRPGTGELFF. CDR3 nucleotide sequence: TGTGCTAGCAGCCGAGACCGTCCGGGCACCGGGGAGCTGTTTTTT.

The table lists this clonotype with a few counts. The CDR3 loop is CASSFRPKTVVDEQFF. The CDR3 DNA sequence: TGCGCCAGCAGCTTCCGCCCCAAAACGGTAGTCGATGAGCAGTTCTTC. This rearrangement joins TRBV5-1 to TRBJ2-1; D gene uncertain. There are 16 residues in the CDR3. Trimming pared 2 bases from V and 8 bases from J, leaving 20 bases between. Per the germline V gene, CDR1 is SGHRS and CDR2 is YFSETQ.

The V gene is TRBV12-3 or TRBV12-4, the J gene TRBJ1-5; D might be TRBD1 (5 bases). Deletions cut 6 bases from V and 7 bases from J, with 13 bases between. The CDR3 is 13 amino acids. The CDR3 region is CASRSRVGQPQHF. DNA for the CDR3: TGTGCCAGCAGATCCAGGGTTGGGCAGCCCCAGCATTTT.

This clonotype occurred a few times. This chain uses TRBV28 with TRBJ2-7; 7 nucleotides align to TRBD1. CDR1 and CDR2 (germline): MDHEN, SYDVKM. The CDR3 sequence is 15 residues long. The V and J ends lost 7 bases and 5 bases, in that order; junction bases with no gene match: 14. CDR3 nucleotide sequence: TGTGCCAGCACCTTTGGATCACGGACAGGCGACGAGCAGTACTTC. Translation: CASTFGSRTGDEQYF.

About this clonotype: The junction does not match germline at one end; this may be a read error. The V and J genes are TRBV12-3 or TRBV12-4 and TRBJ2-3, with D possibly TRBD2 on 5 matching bases. The CDR3 length is 14 residues. The CDR3: CAGSLRDFTDTQYF. CDR3 sequence (DNA): TGTGCCGGCAGTTTACGGGATTTCACAGATACGCAGTATTTT.

CDR3 sequence: CSARVRGLENIQYF. CDR3 in DNA: TGCAGTGCTAGGGTCAGGGGCCTTGAAAACATTCAGTACTTC. V is TRBV20-1 and J is TRBJ2-4; D may be TRBD1 (6 bases). The ends were cut back, 3 bases at V and 5 bases at J, with 14 bases in the middle. The CDR3 is 14 amino acids. Germline V gene lookup returns CDR1 DFQATT and CDR2 SNEGSKA (reference sequence).

V is TRBV4-2 and J is TRBJ1-2; perhaps TRBD1 as D (5 bases). This CDR3 region has 15 residues. Germline values: CDR1 LGHNA, CDR2 YNFKEQ. V was trimmed by 3 bases and J by 5 bases, leaving 16 bases between them. The CDR3 DNA reads as TGTGCCAGCAGCCAGGGTTTAGGGGTAGAATATGGCTACACCTTC. It specifies CASSQGLGVEYGYTF.

V usage is TRBV20-1 and J usage is TRBJ2-1; D assignment may be TRBD1 or TRBD2 (6 bases each). This CDR3 spans 15 amino acids. V lost 1 base and J 8 bases, leaving 18 bases between the germline ends. CDR1 is DFQATT and CDR2 is SNEGSKA in the germline V gene (reference sequence). The chain's CDR3 is CSARGGPGAWDEQFF. The CDR3 DNA reads as TGCAGTGCTAGAGGCGGACCGGGGGCCTGGGATGAGCAGTTCTTC.

In its sample, this clonotype was seen a few times. J is TRBJ2-5 and V is TRBV12-3 or TRBV12-4; a weak D match, TRBD2 (6 bases). Trimming took off 4 bases at V and 0 bases at J, with 12 bases between the two ends. This CDR3 has 15 residues. The CDR3: CASSSVGGYQETQYF. The CDR3 nucleotides read TGTGCCAGCAGTTCGGTTGGGGGGTACCAAGAGACCCAGTACTTC.

The chain links TRBV3-1 to TRBJ2-7; the match to TRBD1 covers 9 bases. Germline CDR1 LGHDT, CDR2 YNNKEL (reference sequence). V lost 0 bases, J lost 5 bases, and 5 bases stayed unmatched. CDR3 length: 15 residues. The CDR3 here is CASSQEGTGPDEQYF. The CDR3 DNA reads as TGTGCCAGCAGCCAAGAGGGGACAGGGCCAGACGAGCAGTACTTC.

This sequence joins TRBV6-2 or TRBV6-3 and TRBJ2-3, with 10 bases identical to TRBD2. Per germline, CDR1 MNHEY and CDR2 SVGEGT. This CDR3 comprises 17 residues. V was pared by 2 bases and J by 5 bases, with 10 bases of the junction left unmatched. CDR3 loop: CASSYQVAGGRQDTQYF. The DNA for the CDR3 is TGTGCCAGCAGTTACCAAGTAGCGGGAGGCCGTCAAGATACGCAGTATTTT.

This clonotype was counted only a few times. V usage is TRBV10-3 and J usage is TRBJ2-3; 8 nucleotides line up with TRBD2. Per the germline V gene, CDR1 is ENHRY and CDR2 is SYGVKD. The ends lost 2 bases at V and 5 bases at J; junction bases unmatched: 12. The CDR3 consists of 17 residues. Here the CDR3 DNA reads TGTGCCATCAGTGAGCCCCCGGGGCGGGAGGTCGAAGATACGCAGTATTTT. This translates into CAISEPPGREVEDTQYF.

Regarding this clonotype: One end of the junction fails to match germline, which may point to a read error. The gene calls are TRBV6-1 and TRBJ2-7; 9 bases line up with TRBD2. The CDR3 consists of 14 residues. The germline gives CDR1 MNHNS, CDR2 SASEGT. Here the CDR3 DNA reads TGTGCCAGCAGTAAAGCGGGGGGATCCGACGAGCAGTACTTC. Protein: CASSKAGGSDEQYF.

This clonotype was found a few times. The V and J genes are TRBV4-1 and TRBJ2-7, with 7 bases that match TRBD1. Germline V CDR1 and CDR2: MGHRA, YSYEKL. With 3 bases clipped from V and 4 bases from J, the junction kept 9 bases outside the gene matches. This CDR3 spans 15 amino acids. CDR3 sequence reads: CASSQIQGQGYEQYF. In DNA form, the CDR3 reads TGCGCCAGCAGCCAGATACAGGGGCAAGGGTACGAGCAGTACTTC.

This clonotype showed up many times. The V and J genes are TRBV5-1 and TRBJ2-7, with 8 bases that match TRBD1. The V and J ends lost 5 bases and 6 bases, in that order; junction bases with no gene match: 7. This CDR3 is 13 amino acids long. CDR1 SGHRS and CDR2 YFSETQ come from the germline V gene. In DNA form, the CDR3 reads TGCGCCAGCAGAGAGACAGGGGCGAGCGAGCAGTACTTC. It yields the protein CASRETGASEQYF.

This rearrangement joins TRBV20-1 to TRBJ2-3; 11 bases fit TRBD2. This CDR3 spans 15 amino acids. After removal of 8 bases from V and 7 bases from J, the junction contained 14 bases not matched to a gene. The germline V gene has CDR1 DFQATT and CDR2 SNEGSKA (reference sequence). DNA of the CDR3: TGCAGTACTGGGGAATCGCTAGCGGGAGGATATACGCAGTATTTT. Translation: CSTGESLAGGYTQYF.

This clonotype was observed a handful of times. The rearrangement uses TRBV9 and TRBJ1-1; 9 nucleotides match TRBD1. Germline loops: CDR1 SGDLS, CDR2 YYNGEE. This CDR3 comprises 14 residues. With V trimmed by 3 bases and J by 4 bases, 4 bases remained unmatched. As DNA, the CDR3 is TGTGCCAGCAGCGAACAGGGGGCTGGCACTGAAGCTTTCTTT. This sequence encodes CASSEQGAGTEAFF.

The J gene is TRBJ2-3, the V gene TRBV4-2; a weak D match, TRBD2 (5 bases). The ends were cut back, 0 bases at V and 1 base at J, with 8 bases in the middle. The CDR3 is made up of 15 amino acids. Per the germline V gene, CDR1 is LGHNA and CDR2 is YNFKEQ. Written as DNA, the CDR3 is TGTGCCAGCAGCCAAGAGGGGAGCGGCACAGATACGCAGTATTTT. It is translated as CASSQEGSGTDTQYF.

The V and J genes are TRBV6-2 or TRBV6-3 and TRBJ2-1, with D perhaps matching TRBD2 (7 bases). This CDR3 region has 17 residues. V was shortened by 5 bases and J by 5 bases, with 22 bases between the two germline ends. The germline gives CDR1 MNHEY, CDR2 SVGEGT. CDR3 region: CASSPRGKGTTDNEQFF. The CDR3 nucleotides are TGTGCCAGCAGTCCAAGGGGGAAAGGGACTACTGACAATGAGCAGTTCTTC.

This clonotype was picked up one time. A junction boundary mismatches the germline segment, possibly from a read error. The chain employs TRBV7-9 and TRBJ2-1; TRBD2 matches 10 bases. CDR1 is SEHNR, CDR2 FQNEAQ, per germline (reference sequence). This CDR3 is built from 16 residues. The CDR3 spells CANSLYLAGAYNEQFF. The CDR3 DNA follows: TGTGCCAACAGCCTCTACCTAGCGGGGGCCTACAATGAGCAGTTCTTC.

This clonotype was counted between two and nine times. The chain combines TRBV4-1 with TRBJ1-4; a possible D gene is TRBD1 (5 bases). Germline-derived CDR1 and CDR2 are MGHRA and YSYEKL. The V end was cut by 0 bases, the J end by 0 bases, with 11 bases between. There are 17 residues in the CDR3. The CDR3 DNA reads TGCGCCAGCAGCCAAGAAGCTGACAGAGCAACTAATGAAAAACTGTTTTTT. Translating gives CASSQEADRATNEKLFF.

In its sample, this clonotype was seen a few times. The chain recombines TRBV9 with TRBJ2-7; D is perhaps TRBD1 or TRBD2 (6 bases each). Germline V gives CDR1 SGDLS, CDR2 YYNGEE. Trimming removed 4 bases from V and 2 bases from J, with 16 bases in between. The CDR3 consists of 15 residues. CDR3 nucleotides: TGTGCCAGCAGCCCCGCAGGGGAGGAAACCTACGAGCAGTACTTC. This encodes CASSPAGEETYEQYF.